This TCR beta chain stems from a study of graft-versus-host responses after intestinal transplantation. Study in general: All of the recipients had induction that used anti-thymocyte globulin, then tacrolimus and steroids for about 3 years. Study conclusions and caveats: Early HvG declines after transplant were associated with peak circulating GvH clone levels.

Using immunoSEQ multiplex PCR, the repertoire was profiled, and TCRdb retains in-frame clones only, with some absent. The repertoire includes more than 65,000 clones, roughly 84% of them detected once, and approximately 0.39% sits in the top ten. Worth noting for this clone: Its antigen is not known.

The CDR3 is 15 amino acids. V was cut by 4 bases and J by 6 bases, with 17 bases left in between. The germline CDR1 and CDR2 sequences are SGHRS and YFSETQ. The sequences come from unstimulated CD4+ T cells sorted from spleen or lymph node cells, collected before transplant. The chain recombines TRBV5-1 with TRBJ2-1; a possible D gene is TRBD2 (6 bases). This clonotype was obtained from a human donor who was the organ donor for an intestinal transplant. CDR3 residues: CASSVQVGGSNEQFF. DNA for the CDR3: TGCGCCAGCAGCGTCCAGGTCGGGGGTAGCAATGAGCAGTTCTTC.